These 27 T cell receptor beta chains were all obtained from the same sample, sequenced in a study of blood T cells in healthy people across ages. Using a J-beta primer mix together with a sample-barcoded 5' primer, a second PCR was run for about 7 to 12 cycles. MiXCR, run by TCRdb on the 5' RACE reads, gives a single entry per CDR3 protein. The data contain 1.5 million to 1.9 million distinct CDR3 sequences, roughly 43% of them singletons. Sequenced sample: blood. Receptors originate from a woman between 18 and 29 years old in good health.

The sample holds a few counts of this clonotype. The V gene is TRBV5-1, the J gene TRBJ1-2; TRBD1 aligns across 7 bases. The CDR3 spans 14 residues. The V gene end was trimmed by 4 bases and the J gene end by 2 bases; junction bases not matched to a gene: 5. CDR1 and CDR2 (germline): SGHRS, YFSETQ. Here the CDR3 reads CASSTGQPNYGYTF. In DNA, the CDR3 is TGCGCCAGCAGCACGGGACAGCCGAACTATGGCTACACCTTC.

The DNA for the CDR3 is TGTGCCAGCAGTTATTGGGGAACAGGGGAACCCTACGAGCAGTACTTC. Protein sequence: CASSYWGTGEPYEQYF. The chain is built from TRBV6-5 and TRBJ2-7; 7 nucleotides line up with TRBD1. V shed 3 bases, J shed 2 bases, and the junction held 10 bases outside the gene matches. Germline V gene data show CDR1 as MNHEY and CDR2 as SVGAGI. The CDR3 contains 16 residues.

This clonotype was picked up a small number of times. The CDR3 DNA sequence: TGCAGCGCCACCCGGGACAGGGGCCCCCATGAGCAGTTCTTC. It translates to CSATRDRGPHEQFF. V gene TRBV29-1 combines with J gene TRBJ2-1, with 10 bases fitting TRBD1. V was pared by 7 bases and J by 8 bases, with 11 bases of the junction left unmatched. Germline-derived CDR1 and CDR2 are SQVTM and ANQGSEA. The CDR3 has 14 amino acids.

V and J are TRBV20-1 and TRBJ1-2, with D possibly being TRBD1 (6 bases). V was trimmed by 5 bases and J by 3 bases, leaving 10 bases between them. CDR3 length equals 12 residues. Germline CDR1 reads DFQATT; CDR2 reads SNEGSKA (reference sequence). For the CDR3, the DNA is TGCAGTGCTCGACAGGCCTACTATGGCTACACCTTC. It codes for CSARQAYYGYTF.

This CDR3 is CASTPVALNTEAFF. CDR3 DNA: TGTGCCAGCACCCCGGTGGCACTGAACACTGAAGCTTTCTTT. The chain carries TRBV12-3 or TRBV12-4 and TRBJ1-1; no firm D call. This CDR3 is built from 14 residues. V was pared by 7 bases and J by 0 bases, with 12 bases between.

This clonotype was observed a few times. This chain connects TRBV28 to TRBJ2-1; TRBD2 aligns across 7 bases. Trimming took 2 bases from V and 5 from J; bases not matched to a gene: 9. CDR3 length equals 16 residues. Germline lookup yields CDR1 MDHEN and CDR2 SYDVKM. The CDR3 protein is CASSLVPSGKNNEQFF. The CDR3 coding sequence is TGTGCCAGCAGTTTAGTGCCTAGCGGCAAAAACAATGAGCAGTTCTTC.

The table lists this clonotype with many counts. In DNA, the CDR3 is TGCAGTGCTAGGAGCAGGTCGGCGCCTAACTATGGCTACACCTTC. Its translation is CSARSRSAPNYGYTF. V is TRBV20-1 and J is TRBJ1-2; D is unresolved. In germline, CDR1 is DFQATT, CDR2 SNEGSKA (reference sequence). The CDR3 has 15 residues. The V end was cut by 3 bases, the J end by 0 bases, with 14 bases between.

This chain links TRBV4-3 with TRBJ1-5; D might be TRBD1 (6 bases). V lost 4 bases to trimming and J lost 5 bases, with 12 bases between them. From germline, CDR1 is LGHNA and CDR2 YSLEER. The length of the CDR3 is 14 residues. CDR3 amino acids: CASSPSQGYQPQHF. The DNA of the CDR3 is TGCGCCAGCAGCCCCAGTCAGGGGTATCAGCCCCAGCATTTT.

This clonotype was observed a few times. The rearrangement uses TRBV20-1 and TRBJ1-2; tentatively, D is TRBD1 (6 bases). Trimming removed 6 bases at V and 1 base at J, with 15 bases between. CDR1 DFQATT and CDR2 SNEGSKA come from the germline V gene (reference sequence). The CDR3 sequence is 14 residues long. The CDR3 DNA follows: TGCAGTGCCCTAGGGGACACACTTAACTATGGCTACACCTTC. This sequence encodes CSALGDTLNYGYTF.

The J gene is TRBJ1-1, the V gene TRBV18; 8 nucleotides align to TRBD1. The CDR3 covers 15 residues. V shed 6 bases, J shed 4 bases, and the junction held 10 bases outside the gene matches. Germline CDR1 is KGHSH and CDR2 is LQKENI. DNA of the CDR3: TGTGCCAGCTCCGGACAGGGTACCAAGAGCACTGAAGCTTTCTTT. It encodes CASSGQGTKSTEAFF. The full variable domain, in which reference TRBV18 and TRBJ1-1 provide the parts outside the CDR3, is NAGVMQNPRHLVRRRGQEARLRCSPMKGHSHVYWYRQLPEEGLKFMVYLQKENIIDESGMPKERFSAEFPKEGPSILRIQQVVRGDSAAYFCASSGQGTKSTEAFFGQGTRLTVV.

The chain recombines TRBV10-2 with TRBJ2-3; perhaps TRBD2 as D (6 bases). The V gene's germline CDR1 is WSHSY and CDR2 SAAADI. CDR3 length: 14 amino acids. V shed 6 bases and J shed 2 bases, with 12 bases lying between them. The CDR3 loop is CASRRPGDTDTQYF. In DNA, the CDR3 is TGCGCCAGCAGGAGGCCGGGAGACACAGATACGCAGTATTTT.

The chain employs TRBV2 and TRBJ2-6; 8 nucleotides match TRBD1. CDR1 and CDR2 from the germline V gene are SNHLY and FYNNEI. The trim removed 6 bases at V and 1 base at J, leaving 2 bases unmatched. The CDR3 is 15 residues long. The DNA for the CDR3 is TGTGCCAGCAGAAGACAGGGGTCTGGGGCCAACGTCCTGACTTTC. Translating it yields CASRRQGSGANVLTF.

There are a few counts of this clonotype. V usage is TRBV29-1 and J usage is TRBJ1-1; tentative D call: TRBD1 (6 bases). Trimming cost V 4 bases and J 1 base, with 10 bases left between them. Germline V gene data show CDR1 as SQVTM and CDR2 as ANQGSEA. The CDR3 extends over 13 amino acids. CDR3 in amino acids: CSVGGHPNTEAFF. The CDR3 DNA sequence: TGCAGCGTTGGGGGACACCCGAACACTGAAGCTTTCTTT.

V and J are TRBV6-2 or TRBV6-3 and TRBJ2-7, with D hard to call. The ends were cut back, 0 bases at V and 4 bases at J, with 16 bases in the middle. The germline V gene has CDR1 MNHEY and CDR2 SVGEGT. The CDR3 sequence is 16 residues long. The CDR3 loop is CASSYSDPQEIYEQYF. The CDR3 nucleotides read TGTGCCAGCAGTTACTCAGATCCGCAGGAGATATACGAGCAGTACTTC.

This clonotype was detected only a few times. The V call is TRBV12-3 or TRBV12-4, the J call TRBJ2-1, with 7 bases identical to TRBD2. Germline trimming cut 3 bases from V and 0 bases from J; bases unmatched to any gene: 11. This CDR3 is 18 amino acids long. Written as DNA, the CDR3 is TGTGCCAGCAGTTTGGGGGGGGGTATATCGAGCTCCTACAATGAGCAGTTCTTC. It is translated as CASSLGGGISSSYNEQFF.

A few counts support this clonotype. The gene calls are TRBV7-2 and TRBJ1-5; D uncertain. V dropped 1 base and J dropped 9 bases, with 16 bases sitting between them. The CDR3 extends over 15 amino acids. CDR1 and CDR2 (germline): SGHTA, FQGNSA. CDR3: CASSLVRTSDSPQHF. CDR3 sequence (DNA): TGTGCCAGCAGCTTAGTGAGGACGTCTGATTCGCCCCAGCATTTT.

The chain recombines TRBV29-1 with TRBJ2-7; tentative D call: TRBD2 (5 bases). The better agreement between TRBJ2-4 and the DNA end casts doubt on the J call. The germline V gene encodes CDR1 SQVTM and CDR2 ANQGSEA. This CDR3 is built from 11 residues. The CDR3 region is CSVEEGSIQYF. For the CDR3, the DNA is TGCAGCGTTGAAGAGGGGAGCATTCAGTACTTC.

The chain employs TRBV6-5 and TRBJ2-6; the D is unclear. Germline V gives CDR1 MNHEY, CDR2 SVGAGI. Trimming cost V 2 bases and J 0 bases, with 8 bases left between them. This CDR3 has 16 residues. This CDR3 is CASSYKGVSGANVLTF. DNA of the CDR3: TGTGCCAGCAGTTACAAGGGCGTCTCTGGGGCCAACGTCCTGACTTTC.

The chain couples TRBV11-1 to TRBJ1-3, with D unclear. V lost 7 bases, J lost 2 bases, and 33 bases lay in between. The germline CDR1 and CDR2 sequences are SGHAT and FQDESV (reference sequence). This CDR3 region has 21 residues. The CDR3 is CASTSRKGTLETPSTGNTIYF. The CDR3 DNA sequence: TGTGCCAGCACCTCCCGGAAGGGCACTCTGGAAACACCATCGACTGGAAACACCATATATTTT.

The chain recombines TRBV2 with TRBJ2-5; D remains ambiguous. The germline CDR1 and CDR2 sequences are SNHLY and FYNNEI. This CDR3 has 12 amino acids. The V end was cut by 3 bases, the J end by 4 bases, with 6 bases between. CDR3 amino acids: CASSDPRETQYF. The CDR3 nucleotides read TGTGCCAGCAGTGATCCCAGAGAGACCCAGTACTTC.

The genes are TRBV20-1 and TRBJ2-1; perhaps D is TRBD1 or TRBD2 (6 bases each). Per the germline V gene, CDR1 is DFQATT and CDR2 is SNEGSKA (reference sequence). This CDR3 contains 14 residues. V was clipped by 3 bases and J by 7 bases, with 16 bases between them. The CDR3 DNA sequence: TGCAGTGCTAGGCCTCCAGGAGGGGGGAATGAGCAGTTCTTC. It translates to CSARPPGGGNEQFF.

V is TRBV7-6 and J is TRBJ1-1, with a tentative D call TRBD1 (6 bases). Germline V gives CDR1 SGHVS, CDR2 FNYEAQ. V was clipped by 4 bases and J by 1 base, with 19 bases between them. The CDR3 covers 17 residues. The CDR3 spells CASSSYRQARSNTEAFF. In DNA, the CDR3 is TGTGCCAGCAGCTCATACCGACAGGCAAGATCGAACACTGAAGCTTTCTTT.

This clonotype was observed a few times. CDR3 protein: CASSQDSASGTYEQYF. The CDR3 DNA sequence: TGTGCCAGCAGCCAAGATTCCGCTAGCGGTACCTACGAGCAGTACTTC. The rearrangement uses TRBV4-2 and TRBJ2-7, with 7 bases lining up with TRBD2. CDR1 is LGHNA, CDR2 YNFKEQ, per germline. This CDR3 comprises 16 residues. The V gene end was trimmed by 0 bases and the J gene end by 2 bases; junction bases not matched to a gene: 7.

The V gene is TRBV20-1, the J gene TRBJ1-5, with D perhaps TRBD1 (6 bases). The CDR3 is made up of 15 amino acids. The germline CDR1 and CDR2 sequences are DFQATT and SNEGSKA (reference sequence). The V end was cut by 0 bases, the J end by 3 bases, with 12 bases between. This chain's CDR3 is CSARDWGGPNQPQHF. In DNA, the CDR3 is TGCAGTGCTAGAGATTGGGGGGGGCCCAATCAGCCCCAGCATTTT.

The chain employs TRBV20-1 and TRBJ2-7; 14 bases are a match to TRBD2. The CDR3 totals 15 residues. The junction had 7 bases not matched to a gene; V was cut back by 5 bases and J by 4 bases. Germline V gene sequence: CDR1 DFQATT, CDR2 SNEGSKA (reference sequence). The chain's CDR3 is CSAGGLAGVGYEQYF. CDR3 nucleotide sequence: TGCAGTGCTGGGGGACTAGCGGGAGTGGGATACGAGCAGTACTTC.

This clonotype appeared a single time. The chain has TRBV27 and TRBJ2-2; 7 bases are shared with TRBD1. This CDR3 region has 14 residues. V gave up 6 bases and J gave up 4 bases; unmatched junction bases: 5. Germline CDR1 is MNHEY and CDR2 is SMNVEV (reference sequence). CDR3 sequence (DNA): TGTGCCAGCAGGATTGACAGGGCCACCGGGGAGCTGTTTTTT. Protein: CASRIDRATGELFF.

V is TRBV5-1 and J is TRBJ1-2; no definite D call. This CDR3 region has 15 residues. The V end was cut by 0 bases, the J end by 4 bases, with 13 bases between. The germline CDR1 and CDR2 sequences are SGHRS and YFSETQ. CDR3 amino acids: CASSLDGSSIYGYTF. Here the CDR3 DNA reads TGCGCCAGCAGCTTGGACGGATCCAGCATCTATGGCTACACCTTC. Full variable domain (missing parts from reference TRBV5-1 and TRBJ1-2): KAGVTQTPRYLIKTRGQQVTLSCSPISGHRSVSWYQQTPGQGLQFLFEYFSETQRNKGNFPGRFSGRQFSNSRSEMNVSTLELGDSALYLCASSLDGSSIYGYTFGSGTRLTVV.